A single sample is the source of the 22 T cell receptor beta chains below, sequenced in a study of T cell responses to AZD1222 COVID-19 vaccine. This table comes from immunoSEQ multiplex PCR, and its TCRdb copy is limited to in-frame clones, with some not included. The sample shows fewer than 150,000 clones, roughly nine tenths of them seen only once. Sequencing used peripheral blood, obtained 28 days after the second AZD1222 dose. The receptors were gathered from an adult who received the AZD1222 COVID-19 vaccine.

This rearrangement joins TRBV6-6 to TRBJ1-2, with D possibly TRBD1 on 5 matching bases. Germline lookup yields CDR1 MNHNY and CDR2 SVGAGI (reference sequence). With 6 bases removed from V and 4 bases from J, the gap between germline ends came to 12 bases. The CDR3 loop spans 13 amino acids. The CDR3 is CASRPGRGYGYTF. CDR3 sequence (DNA): TGTGCCAGCAGGCCGGGACGGGGCTATGGCTACACCTTC.

The chain carries TRBV12-3 or TRBV12-4 and TRBJ2-3; D unresolved. The CDR3 is 11 residues long. V lost 7 bases to trimming and J lost 6 bases, with 8 bases between them. The CDR3 DNA reads as TGTGCCAGCATCCTCGAGGATACGCAGTATTTT. Amino acid sequence: CASILEDTQYF.

In its sample, this clone was seen once. The V and J genes are TRBV19 and TRBJ1-2, with 10 bases lining up with TRBD1. Germline V CDR1 and CDR2: LNHDA, SQIVND (reference sequence). The CDR3 length is 15 residues. With 6 bases clipped from V and 4 bases from J, the junction kept 8 bases outside the gene matches. The CDR3: CASRDGTGESYGYTF. In nucleotides, the CDR3 is TGTGCCAGTAGGGACGGGACAGGGGAGAGCTATGGCTACACCTTC.

The chain recombines TRBV9 with TRBJ1-1, with D possibly matching TRBD1 (6 bases). From germline, CDR1 is SGDLS and CDR2 YYNGEE. V was cut by 2 bases and J by 1 base, with 6 bases left in between. The CDR3 is made up of 13 amino acids. The CDR3 region is CASSVDRNTEAFF. The CDR3 nucleotides read TGTGCCAGCAGCGTGGACAGGAACACTGAAGCTTTCTTT.

The genes are TRBV18 and TRBJ1-1; D uncertain. Per the germline V gene, CDR1 is KGHSH and CDR2 is LQKENI. Trimming left V 3 bases short and J 11 bases short, with 13 bases between. The CDR3 totals 12 residues. Written as DNA, the CDR3 is TGTGCCAGCTCACCCCTCCTCGCACAGGCTTTCTTT. Translation: CASSPLLAQAFF.

The chain is built from TRBV29-1 and TRBJ1-2, with D perhaps TRBD1 (6 bases). This CDR3 region has 13 residues. Germline CDR1 reads SQVTM; CDR2 reads ANQGSEA. Trimming pared 4 bases from V and 9 bases from J, leaving 18 bases between. CDR3 sequence: CSVVPGGGSRYTF. The CDR3 DNA is TGCAGCGTTGTACCTGGGGGGGGCTCGCGCTACACCTTC.

The chain is built from TRBV27 and TRBJ1-2; weak D call: TRBD1 (5 bases). V was pared by 8 bases and J by 6 bases, with 13 bases between. The CDR3 covers 12 residues. CDR1 and CDR2 from the germline V gene are MNHEY and SMNVEV (reference sequence). In nucleotides, the CDR3 is TGTGCCAGCCCGCGGGGACTTAATGGCTACACCTTC. Amino acid sequence: CASPRGLNGYTF.

The chain has TRBV9 and TRBJ1-4; 8 nucleotides match TRBD1. The V gene's germline CDR1 is SGDLS and CDR2 YYNGEE. The CDR3 runs to 17 residues. The V and J ends lost 0 bases and 8 bases, in that order; junction bases with no gene match: 12. Here the CDR3 reads CASSVGTGTQSGEKLFF. The DNA of the CDR3 is TGTGCCAGCAGCGTAGGGACAGGGACCCAGTCCGGGGAAAAACTGTTTTTT.

This clone appeared a few times. This rearrangement joins TRBV10-3 to TRBJ1-4; TRBD1 matches at 8 bases. Unmatched junction bases numbered 9, after V lost 3 bases and J lost 12 bases. This CDR3 is built from 14 residues. Germline assignment: CDR1 ENHRY and CDR2 SYGVKD. CDR3 DNA sequence: TGTGCCATCAGTGACCCCGACAGGGGAGGGGAACTGTTTTTT. Translated: CAISDPDRGGELFF.

The J gene is TRBJ1-1, the V gene TRBV11-2, with D possibly being TRBD1 (5 bases). Trimming took 5 bases from V and 3 from J, leaving 13 bases between them. This CDR3 spans 14 amino acids. Germline assignment: CDR1 SGHAT and CDR2 FQNNGV. The CDR3 reads CASSPPGAHTEAFF. The CDR3 DNA reads TGTGCCAGCAGCCCCCCCGGGGCCCACACTGAAGCTTTCTTT.

The count of this clone is one. The chain recombines TRBV5-6 with TRBJ2-1, with 8 bases identical to TRBD1. The trim removed 2 bases at V and 2 bases at J, leaving 3 bases unmatched. This CDR3 is 15 amino acids long. The germline CDR1 and CDR2 sequences are SGHDT and YYEEEE. The CDR3 spells CASSFVQGAYNEQFF. The CDR3 DNA reads TGTGCCAGCAGCTTTGTACAGGGGGCCTACAATGAGCAGTTCTTC.

The chain couples TRBV10-3 to TRBJ2-3, with 10 bases fitting TRBD2. The ends lost 11 bases at V and 2 bases at J; junction bases unmatched: 10. The CDR3 is 15 residues long. In germline, CDR1 is ENHRY, CDR2 SYGVKD. Here the CDR3 reads CAVSTSGPVTDTQYF. The CDR3 DNA is TGTGCCGTCTCGACTAGCGGGCCAGTCACAGATACGCAGTATTTT.

In its sample, this clone was seen many times. The chain is built from TRBV29-1 and TRBJ2-2, with 9 bases lining up with TRBD1. This CDR3 spans 15 amino acids. V lost 5 bases and J lost 3; bases outside the gene matches: 7. CDR1 is SQVTM, CDR2 ANQGSEA, per germline. For the CDR3, the DNA is TGCAGCGTTTTGGGGGACAGGGTCGACACCGGGGAGCTGTTTTTT. Encoded protein: CSVLGDRVDTGELFF.

This chain links TRBV11-1 with TRBJ1-1; no clear D gene. Germline CDR1 and CDR2: SGHAT and FQDESV (reference sequence). CDR3 length: 13 residues. V was trimmed by 5 bases and J by 4 bases, leaving 11 bases between them. CDR3 nucleotide sequence: TGTGCCAGCAGCCTCAACGTTCGCACTGAAGCTTTCTTT. Translated: CASSLNVRTEAFF.

The genes are TRBV19 and TRBJ1-2; D call uncertain. The V and J ends lost 0 bases and 8 bases respectively, with 13 bases between them. Germline values: CDR1 LNHDA, CDR2 SQIVND (reference sequence). The CDR3 spans 14 residues. CDR3 bases: TGTGCCAGTAGTATAGAGTCCCAGGTCCGAGGCTACACCTTC. This gives the protein CASSIESQVRGYTF.

The chain combines TRBV9 with TRBJ1-2, with D possibly being TRBD1 (6 bases). Germline V gives CDR1 SGDLS, CDR2 YYNGEE. This CDR3 comprises 16 residues. V was cut by 2 bases and J by 0 bases, with 14 bases left in between. DNA of the CDR3: TGTGCCAGCAGCGTCAACAGGGTACCTACTAACTATGGCTACACCTTC. Protein: CASSVNRVPTNYGYTF. Full variable domain (outside the CDR3, taken from reference TRBV9 and TRBJ1-2): DSGVTQTPKHLITATGQRVTLRCSPRSGDLSVYWYQQSLDQGLQFLIQYYNGEERAKGNILERFSAQQFPDLHSELNLSSLELGDSALYFCASSVNRVPTNYGYTFGSGTRLTVV.

The chain links TRBV19 to TRBJ1-1, with TRBD1 identical over 7 bases. The trim removed 8 bases at V and 2 bases at J, leaving 5 bases unmatched. From germline, CDR1 is LNHDA and CDR2 SQIVND (reference sequence). The CDR3 extends over 13 amino acids. For the CDR3, the DNA is TGTGCCAGTCTCAGGGGGTTAAACACTGAAGCTTTCTTT. Translation: CASLRGLNTEAFF.

This clone has just a few counts. The chain joins TRBV11-3 to TRBJ2-1; D ambiguous. CDR1 and CDR2 (germline): SGHNT, YENEEA. V was shortened by 0 bases and J by 5 bases, with 5 bases between the two germline ends. This CDR3 is 13 amino acids long. CDR3 protein: CASSLESHNEQFF. CDR3 nucleotides: TGTGCCAGCAGCTTAGAATCCCACAATGAGCAGTTCTTC.

This chain connects TRBV10-3 to TRBJ1-2; 9 positions match TRBD1. Germline CDR1 ENHRY, CDR2 SYGVKD. This CDR3 region has 13 residues. The ends lost 7 bases at V and 8 bases at J; junction bases unmatched: 8. CDR3 DNA: TGTGCCATCACTGGACAGGGGTCTGGAGGCTACACCTTC. Residues: CAITGQGSGGYTF.

The chain carries TRBV7-9 and TRBJ1-2, with D perhaps TRBD1 (5 bases). The CDR3 totals 16 residues. Trimming cost V 4 bases and J 2 bases, with 17 bases left between them. Germline lookup yields CDR1 SEHNR and CDR2 FQNEAQ (reference sequence). The CDR3 here is CASSSGTGGWNYGYTF. The CDR3 nucleotides read TGTGCCAGCAGCTCCGGGACGGGCGGGTGGAACTATGGCTACACCTTC.

V is TRBV10-3 and J is TRBJ2-5, with D maybe TRBD2 (5 bases). The V gene lost 2 bases and the J gene lost 1 base, with 5 bases spanning the gap. The CDR3 has 13 amino acids. Germline V CDR1 and CDR2: ENHRY, SYGVKD. CDR3 coding DNA: TGTGCCATCAGTGAGGGACTCCAAGAGACCCAGTACTTC. Amino acid sequence: CAISEGLQETQYF.

The V gene is TRBV7-9, the J gene TRBJ1-1; D call uncertain. Deletions cut 1 base from V and 1 base from J, with 10 bases between. This CDR3 region has 15 residues. Germline lookup yields CDR1 SEHNR and CDR2 FQNEAQ (reference sequence). CDR3 in DNA: TGTGCCAGCAGCTTAGTATCTAGCGGGAACACTGAAGCTTTCTTT. Encoded protein: CASSLVSSGNTEAFF.